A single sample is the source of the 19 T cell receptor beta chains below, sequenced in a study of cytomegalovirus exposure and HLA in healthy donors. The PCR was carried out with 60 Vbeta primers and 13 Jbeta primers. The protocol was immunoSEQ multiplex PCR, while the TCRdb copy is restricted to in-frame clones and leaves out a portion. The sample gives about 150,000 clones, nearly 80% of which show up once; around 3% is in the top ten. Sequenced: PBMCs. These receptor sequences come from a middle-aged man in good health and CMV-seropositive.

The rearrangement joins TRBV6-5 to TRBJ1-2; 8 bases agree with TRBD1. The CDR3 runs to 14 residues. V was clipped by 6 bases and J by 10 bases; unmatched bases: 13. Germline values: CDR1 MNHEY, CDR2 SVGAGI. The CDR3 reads CASRDGDRRQNYTF. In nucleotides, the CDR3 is TGTGCCAGCAGAGACGGGGACAGGCGGCAAAACTACACCTTC.

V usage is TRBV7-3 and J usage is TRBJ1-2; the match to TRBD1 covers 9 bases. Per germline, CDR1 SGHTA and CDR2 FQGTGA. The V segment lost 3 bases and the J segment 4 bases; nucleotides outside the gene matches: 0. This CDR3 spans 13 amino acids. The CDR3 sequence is CASSLDRGYGYTF. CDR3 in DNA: TGTGCCAGCAGCTTGGACAGGGGCTATGGCTACACCTTC. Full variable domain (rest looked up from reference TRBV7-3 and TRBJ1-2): GAGVSQTPSNKVTEKGKYVELRCDPISGHTALYWYRQSLGQGPEFLIYFQGTGAADDSGLPNDRFFAVRPEGSVSTLKIQRTERGDSAVYLCASSLDRGYGYTFGSGTRLTVV.

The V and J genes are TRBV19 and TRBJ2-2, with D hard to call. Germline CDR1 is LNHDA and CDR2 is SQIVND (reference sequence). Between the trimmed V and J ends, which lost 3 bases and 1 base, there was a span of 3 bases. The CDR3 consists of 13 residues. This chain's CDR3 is CASSIQNTGELFF. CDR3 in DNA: TGTGCCAGTAGTATCCAGAACACCGGGGAGCTGTTTTTT. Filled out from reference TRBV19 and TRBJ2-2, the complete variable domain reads DGGITQSPKYLFRKEGQNVTLSCEQNLNHDAMYWYRQDPGQGLRLIYYSQIVNDFQKGDIAEGYSVSREKKESFPLTVTSAQKNPTAFYLCASSIQNTGELFFGEGSRLTVL.

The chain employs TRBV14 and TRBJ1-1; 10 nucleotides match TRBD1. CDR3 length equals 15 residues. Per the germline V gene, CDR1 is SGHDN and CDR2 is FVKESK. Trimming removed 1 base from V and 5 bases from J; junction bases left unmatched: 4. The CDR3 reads CASSQAGQGWTEAFF. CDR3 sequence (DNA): TGTGCCAGCAGCCAAGCGGGACAGGGGTGGACTGAAGCTTTCTTT.

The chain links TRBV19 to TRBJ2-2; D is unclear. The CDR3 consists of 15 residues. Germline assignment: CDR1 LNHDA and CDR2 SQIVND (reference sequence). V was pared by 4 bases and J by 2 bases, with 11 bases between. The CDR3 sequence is CASSTTPSNTGELFF. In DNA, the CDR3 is TGTGCCAGTAGTACCACGCCGAGCAACACCGGGGAGCTGTTTTTT. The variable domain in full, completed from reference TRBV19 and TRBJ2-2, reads DGGITQSPKYLFRKEGQNVTLSCEQNLNHDAMYWYRQDPGQGLRLIYYSQIVNDFQKGDIAEGYSVSREKKESFPLTVTSAQKNPTAFYLCASSTTPSNTGELFFGEGSRLTVL.

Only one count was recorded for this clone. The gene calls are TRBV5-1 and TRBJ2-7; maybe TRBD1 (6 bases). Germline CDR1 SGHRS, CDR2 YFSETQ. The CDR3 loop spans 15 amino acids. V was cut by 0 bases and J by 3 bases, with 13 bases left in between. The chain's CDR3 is CASSLGTEYYYEQYF. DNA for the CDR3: TGCGCCAGCAGCTTGGGGACAGAATATTACTACGAGCAGTACTTC.

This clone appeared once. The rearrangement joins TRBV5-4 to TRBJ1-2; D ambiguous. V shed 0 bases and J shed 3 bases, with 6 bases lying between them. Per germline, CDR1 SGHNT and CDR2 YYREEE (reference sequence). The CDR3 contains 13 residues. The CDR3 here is CASSLVRDYGYTF. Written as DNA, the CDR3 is TGTGCCAGCAGCTTGGTTCGGGACTATGGCTACACCTTC.

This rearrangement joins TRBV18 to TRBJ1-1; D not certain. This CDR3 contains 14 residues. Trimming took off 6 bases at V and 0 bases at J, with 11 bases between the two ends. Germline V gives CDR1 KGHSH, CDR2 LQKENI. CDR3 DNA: TGTGCCAGCTCGGCCGACTCTCTGAACACTGAAGCTTTCTTT. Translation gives CASSADSLNTEAFF.

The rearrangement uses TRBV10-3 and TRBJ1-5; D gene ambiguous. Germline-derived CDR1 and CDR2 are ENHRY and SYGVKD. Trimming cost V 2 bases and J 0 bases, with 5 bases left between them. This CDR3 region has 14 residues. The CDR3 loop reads CAISEQVSNQPQHF. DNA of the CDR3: TGTGCCATCAGTGAGCAGGTTAGCAATCAGCCCCAGCATTTT.

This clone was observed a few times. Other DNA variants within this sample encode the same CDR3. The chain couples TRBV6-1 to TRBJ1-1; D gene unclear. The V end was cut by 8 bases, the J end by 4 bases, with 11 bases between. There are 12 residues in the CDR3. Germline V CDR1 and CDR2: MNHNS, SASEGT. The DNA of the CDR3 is TGTGCCAGCTCGAGGGAGGGCACTGAAGCTTTCTTT. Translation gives CASSREGTEAFF.

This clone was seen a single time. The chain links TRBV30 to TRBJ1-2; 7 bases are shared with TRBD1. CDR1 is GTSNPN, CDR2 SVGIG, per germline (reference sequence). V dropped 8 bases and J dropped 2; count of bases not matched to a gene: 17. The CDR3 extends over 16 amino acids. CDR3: CAAARDSLNLNYGYTF. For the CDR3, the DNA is TGTGCCGCGGCCCGGGACAGTCTTAATCTAAACTATGGCTACACCTTC.

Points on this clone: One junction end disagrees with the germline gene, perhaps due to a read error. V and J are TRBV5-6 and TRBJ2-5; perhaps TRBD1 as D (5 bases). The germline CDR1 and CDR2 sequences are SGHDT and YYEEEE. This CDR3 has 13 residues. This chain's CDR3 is CASSLQLRGQGNF. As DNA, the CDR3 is TGTGCCAGCAGCTTGCAATTAAGAGGACAAGGGAACTTC.

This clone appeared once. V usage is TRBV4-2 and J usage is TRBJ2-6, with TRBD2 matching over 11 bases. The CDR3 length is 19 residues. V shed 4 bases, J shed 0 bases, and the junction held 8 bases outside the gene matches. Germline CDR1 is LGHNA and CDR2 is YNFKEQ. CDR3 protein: CASSLRGLAGRSGANVLTF. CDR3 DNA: TGTGCCAGCAGCCTTCGAGGACTAGCGGGTCGCTCTGGGGCCAACGTCCTGACTTTC.

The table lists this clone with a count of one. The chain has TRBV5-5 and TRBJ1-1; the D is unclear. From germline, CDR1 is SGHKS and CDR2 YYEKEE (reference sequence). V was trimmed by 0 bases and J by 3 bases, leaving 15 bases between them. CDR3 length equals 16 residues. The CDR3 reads CASSLDARGRYTEAFF. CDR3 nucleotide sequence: TGTGCCAGCAGCTTGGATGCACGGGGTAGGTACACTGAAGCTTTCTTT.

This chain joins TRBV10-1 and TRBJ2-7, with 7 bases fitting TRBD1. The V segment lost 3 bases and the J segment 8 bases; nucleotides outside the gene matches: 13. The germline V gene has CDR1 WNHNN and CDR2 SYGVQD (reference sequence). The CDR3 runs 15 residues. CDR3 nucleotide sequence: TGCGCCAGCAGTGACGGACAGGCGGACAGAGTGCAGCAGTACTTC. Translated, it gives CASSDGQADRVQQYF.

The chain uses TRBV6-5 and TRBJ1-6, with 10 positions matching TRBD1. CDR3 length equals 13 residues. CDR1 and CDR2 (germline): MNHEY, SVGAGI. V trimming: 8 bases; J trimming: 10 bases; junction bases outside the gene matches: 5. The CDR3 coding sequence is TGTGCCAGCTCAAGGACAGGGGGATCACCCCTCCACTTT. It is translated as CASSRTGGSPLHF.

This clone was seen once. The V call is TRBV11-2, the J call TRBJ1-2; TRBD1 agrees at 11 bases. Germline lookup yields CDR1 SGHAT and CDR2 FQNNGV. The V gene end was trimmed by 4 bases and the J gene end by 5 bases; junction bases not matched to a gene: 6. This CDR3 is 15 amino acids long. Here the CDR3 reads CASSWTGGQSYGYTF. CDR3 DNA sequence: TGTGCCAGCAGCTGGACAGGGGGCCAGTCATATGGCTACACCTTC.

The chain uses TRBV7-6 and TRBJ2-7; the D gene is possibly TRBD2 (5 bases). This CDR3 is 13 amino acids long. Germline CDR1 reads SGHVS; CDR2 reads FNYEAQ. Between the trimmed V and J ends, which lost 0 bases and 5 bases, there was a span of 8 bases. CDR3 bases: TGTGCCAGCAGCTTAGCAACGCGGGACGAGCAGTACTTC. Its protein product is CASSLATRDEQYF.

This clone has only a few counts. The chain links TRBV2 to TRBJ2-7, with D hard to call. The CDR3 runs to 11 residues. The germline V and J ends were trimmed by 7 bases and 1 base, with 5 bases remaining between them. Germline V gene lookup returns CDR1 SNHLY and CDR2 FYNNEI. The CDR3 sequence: CASTRSYEQYF. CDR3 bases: TGTGCCAGCACCAGATCCTACGAGCAGTACTTC.